This entry is about one T cell receptor beta chain. Its antigen is unknown. PCR was performed using 60 Vbeta and 13 Jbeta primers. Using immunoSEQ multiplex PCR, the repertoire was profiled, and TCRdb retains in-frame clones only, with some absent. The data contain 130,000 or so clones, 60% to 80% of them singletons. Each donor was healthy, and each was a bone marrow donor. The entry originates in a study of cytomegalovirus exposure and HLA in healthy donors. Overall study results and limits: The likely explanation for a cluster of highly shared sequence variants was sequencing artifact. Analyzed later, association rates of TCRs varied across HLA loci, with DRB1 most and HLA-C fewest. For most subjects, TCR beta sequences were reported to predict HLA-A and HLA-B alleles with accuracy.

The CDR3 totals 15 residues. Germline V gene lookup returns CDR1 MDHEN and CDR2 SYDVKM. Trimming shortened V by 1 base and J by 1 base, and 10 bases separated the two germline ends. The sequencing input was PBMCs. The sequence came from a male donor in good health and CMV-seronegative. The chain is built from TRBV28 and TRBJ1-1; D is undetermined. The CDR3 region has the DNA TGTGCCAGCAGTTTATCCCCGGCGGCGAACACTGAAGCTTTCTTT. Its translation is CASSLSPAANTEAFF.